This T cell receptor (beta chain) stems from a study of T-cell reconstitution after alpha-beta-depleted transplantation in children. For TCRbeta, the library was prepared with unique molecular identifiers. TCRdb called the PCR reads again in MiXCR, with one record for every CDR3 protein. This table has some 400,000 distinct CDR3 sequences, roughly 22% appearing once. The sample consisted of PBMCs from the stem cell graft donor, taken from the stem cell graft. This TCR was sampled from a human donor who donated a stem cell graft to a child with acute myeloid leukemia.

The CDR3 nucleotides are TGCGCCAGCAGCTTGGGGCCAGGGATGGGCACCGGGGAGCTGTTTTTT. It translates to CASSLGPGMGTGELFF. The chain is built from TRBV5-1 and TRBJ2-2, with a possible D match to TRBD1 (5 bases). Deletions cut 0 bases from V and 4 bases from J, with 13 bases between. The CDR3 consists of 16 residues. In germline, CDR1 is SGHRS, CDR2 YFSETQ.